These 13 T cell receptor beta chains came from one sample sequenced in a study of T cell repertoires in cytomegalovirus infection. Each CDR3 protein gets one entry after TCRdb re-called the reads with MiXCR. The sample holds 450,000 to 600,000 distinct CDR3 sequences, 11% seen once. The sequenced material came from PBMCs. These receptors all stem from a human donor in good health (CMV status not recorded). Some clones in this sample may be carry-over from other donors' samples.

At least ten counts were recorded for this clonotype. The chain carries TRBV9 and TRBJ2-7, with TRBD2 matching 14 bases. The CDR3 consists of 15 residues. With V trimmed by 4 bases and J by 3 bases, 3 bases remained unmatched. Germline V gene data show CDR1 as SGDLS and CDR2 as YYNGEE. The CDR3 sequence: CASSPGTSGGYEQYF. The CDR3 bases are TGTGCCAGCAGCCCCGGGACTAGCGGGGGCTACGAGCAGTACTTC.

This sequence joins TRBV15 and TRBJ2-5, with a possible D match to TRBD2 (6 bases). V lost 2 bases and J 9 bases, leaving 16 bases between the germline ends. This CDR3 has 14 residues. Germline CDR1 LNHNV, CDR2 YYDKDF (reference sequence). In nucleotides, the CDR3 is TGTGCCACCAGCAGACCCACAATCCCGGGGGCCCAGTACTTC. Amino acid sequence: CATSRPTIPGAQYF. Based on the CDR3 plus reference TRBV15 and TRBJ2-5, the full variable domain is DAMVIQNPRYQVTQFGKPVTLSCSQTLNHNVMYWYQQKSSQAPKLLFHYYDKDFNNEADTPDNFQSRRPNTSFCFLDIRSPGLGDTAMYLCATSRPTIPGAQYFGPGTRLLVL.

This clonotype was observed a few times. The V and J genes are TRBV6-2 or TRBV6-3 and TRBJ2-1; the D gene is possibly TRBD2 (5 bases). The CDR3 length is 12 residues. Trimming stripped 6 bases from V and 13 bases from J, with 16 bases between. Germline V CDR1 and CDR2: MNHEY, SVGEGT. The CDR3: CASSPSSTSQFF. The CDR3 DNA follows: TGTGCCAGCAGCCCCTCGTCTACTAGTCAGTTCTTC.

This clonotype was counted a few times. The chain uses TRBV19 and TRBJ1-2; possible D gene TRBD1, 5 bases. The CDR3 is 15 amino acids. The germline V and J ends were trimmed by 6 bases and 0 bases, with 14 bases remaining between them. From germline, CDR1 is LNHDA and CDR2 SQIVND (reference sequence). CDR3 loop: CASRRTRGANYGYTF. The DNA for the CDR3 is TGTGCCAGTAGAAGGACTCGGGGGGCTAACTATGGCTACACCTTC.

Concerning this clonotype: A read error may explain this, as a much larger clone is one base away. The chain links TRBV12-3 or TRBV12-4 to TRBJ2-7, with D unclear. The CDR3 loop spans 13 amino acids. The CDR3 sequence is CANSPSDSYEQYF. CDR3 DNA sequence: TGTGCCAACAGTCCCTCAGATTCCTACGAGCAGTACTTC.

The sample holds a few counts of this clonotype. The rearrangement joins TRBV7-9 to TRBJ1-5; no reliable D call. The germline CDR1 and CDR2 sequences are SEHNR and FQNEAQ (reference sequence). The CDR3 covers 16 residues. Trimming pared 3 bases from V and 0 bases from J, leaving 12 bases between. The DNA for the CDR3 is TGTGCCAGCAGCTTGGGGTTTGAGAATAGCAATCAGCCCCAGCATTTT. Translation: CASSLGFENSNQPQHF.

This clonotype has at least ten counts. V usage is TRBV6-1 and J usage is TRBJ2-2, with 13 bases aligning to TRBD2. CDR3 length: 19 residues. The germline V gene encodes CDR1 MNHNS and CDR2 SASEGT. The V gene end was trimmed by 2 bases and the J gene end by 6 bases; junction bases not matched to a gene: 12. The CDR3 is CASSELSLTSGGAPGELFF. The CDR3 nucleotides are TGTGCCAGCAGTGAACTTAGCCTCACTAGCGGGGGGGCCCCCGGGGAGCTGTTTTTT.

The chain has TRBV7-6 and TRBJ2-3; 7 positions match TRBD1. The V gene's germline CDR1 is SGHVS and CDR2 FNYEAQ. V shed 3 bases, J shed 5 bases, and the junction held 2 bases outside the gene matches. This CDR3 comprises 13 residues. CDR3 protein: CASSFRDRDTQYF. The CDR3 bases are TGTGCCAGCAGCTTCAGGGACAGAGATACGCAGTATTTT.

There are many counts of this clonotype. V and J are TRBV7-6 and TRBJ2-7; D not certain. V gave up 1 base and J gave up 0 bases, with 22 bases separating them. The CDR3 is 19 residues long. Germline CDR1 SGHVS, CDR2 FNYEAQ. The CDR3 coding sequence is TGTGCCAGCAGCTTAGTATCAACTCCTTTTAACCCGAGCTCCTACGAGCAGTACTTC. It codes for CASSLVSTPFNPSSYEQYF.

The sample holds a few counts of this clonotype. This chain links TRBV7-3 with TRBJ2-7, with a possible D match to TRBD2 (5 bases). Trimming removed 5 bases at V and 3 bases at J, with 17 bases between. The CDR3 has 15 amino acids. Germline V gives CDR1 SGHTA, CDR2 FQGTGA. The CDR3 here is CASSLALATDYEQYF. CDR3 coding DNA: TGTGCCAGCAGCCTGGCCCTAGCTACCGACTACGAGCAGTACTTC.

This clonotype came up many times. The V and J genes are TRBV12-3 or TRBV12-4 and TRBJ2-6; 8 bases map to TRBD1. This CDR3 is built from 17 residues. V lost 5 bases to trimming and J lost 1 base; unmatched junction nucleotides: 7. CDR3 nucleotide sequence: TGTGCCAGCAGTCTCCGGACAGGGATTTCTGGGGCCAACGTCCTGACTTTC. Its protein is CASSLRTGISGANVLTF.

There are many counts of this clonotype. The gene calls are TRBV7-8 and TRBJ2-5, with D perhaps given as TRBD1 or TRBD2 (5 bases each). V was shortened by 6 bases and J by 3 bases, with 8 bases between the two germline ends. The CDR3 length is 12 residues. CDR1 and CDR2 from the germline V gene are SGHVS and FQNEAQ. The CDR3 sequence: CASRGTEETQYF. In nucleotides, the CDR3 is TGTGCCAGCAGAGGGACGGAAGAGACCCAGTACTTC.

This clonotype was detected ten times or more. CDR3 sequence reads: CASSLGLGWNTEAFF. The CDR3, as DNA: TGTGCCAGCAGTTTAGGGTTGGGTTGGAACACTGAAGCTTTCTTT. The rearrangement links TRBV12-3 or TRBV12-4 to TRBJ1-1; D is unresolved. This CDR3 spans 15 amino acids. V was pared by 1 base and J by 1 base, with 10 bases between.